Each of the 7 T cell receptor beta chains below was sequenced from the same sample in a study of PD-L1 blockade in urothelial cancer. Documented time point: pretreatment peripheral blood. The method was immunoSEQ multiplex PCR; TCRdb's version includes in-frame clones alone and lacks a portion of them. This table has about 130,000 clones, approximately 84% appearing once. The starting material was PBMCs, obtained around atezolizumab (anti-PD-L1) treatment. These receptors were taken from a man aged 50-59 years with urothelial cancer.

The chain carries TRBV18 and TRBJ2-1; possibly TRBD1 for D (5 bases). Germline V gene data show CDR1 as KGHSH and CDR2 as LQKENI. Trimming cost V 3 bases and J 3 bases, with 9 bases left between them. This CDR3 is built from 14 residues. The CDR3 DNA sequence: TGTGCCAGCTCACCGCGACAGATCTACAATGAGCAGTTCTTC. Its protein product is CASSPRQIYNEQFF.

Only a few counts were recorded for this clone. This chain joins TRBV2 and TRBJ2-2; 9 bases agree with TRBD2. The germline gives CDR1 SNHLY, CDR2 FYNNEI. This CDR3 has 16 amino acids. With V trimmed by 8 bases and J by 7 bases, 14 bases remained unmatched. This chain's CDR3 is CASAPGAGGPIGELFF. The CDR3, as DNA: TGTGCCAGCGCCCCGGGGGCGGGAGGGCCGATCGGGGAGCTGTTTTTT.

This clone has a single count. The chain is built from TRBV19 and TRBJ1-1; D is possibly TRBD1 (5 bases). Trimming shortened V by 5 bases and J by 7 bases, and 20 bases separated the two germline ends. The CDR3 loop spans 15 amino acids. Per germline, CDR1 LNHDA and CDR2 SQIVND (reference sequence). As DNA, the CDR3 is TGTGCCAGTAGTCCTGTGCAGGGCAGCCTCCATGAAGCTTTCTTT. Translating gives CASSPVQGSLHEAFF.

The CDR3 region is CSALRGATEAFF. CDR3 DNA sequence: TGCAGCGCCCTACGGGGGGCCACTGAAGCTTTCTTT. V is TRBV29-1 and J is TRBJ1-1; a possible D gene is TRBD1 (6 bases). Trimming pared 7 bases from V and 4 bases from J, leaving 13 bases between. This CDR3 has 12 amino acids. Germline V gene sequence: CDR1 SQVTM, CDR2 ANQGSEA. Filled out from reference TRBV29-1 and TRBJ1-1, the complete variable domain reads SAVISQKPSRDICQRGTSLTIQCQVDSQVTMMFWYRQQPGQSLTLIATANQGSEATYESGFVIDKFPISRPNLTFSTLTVSNMSPEDSSIYLCSALRGATEAFFGQGTRLTVV.

The chain uses TRBV9 and TRBJ2-3; D is unclear. The CDR3 contains 12 residues. Germline values: CDR1 SGDLS, CDR2 YYNGEE. With 2 bases removed from V and 3 bases from J, the gap between germline ends came to 4 bases. The CDR3 DNA is TGTGCCAGCAGCGTTAATACAGATACGCAGTATTTT. It encodes CASSVNTDTQYF.

V usage is TRBV19 and J usage is TRBJ2-5, with TRBD1 matching over 9 bases. The V gene end was trimmed by 5 bases and the J gene end by 1 base; junction bases not matched to a gene: 5. Germline CDR1 and CDR2: LNHDA and SQIVND (reference sequence). This CDR3 has 15 amino acids. The CDR3 coding sequence is TGTGCCAGTAGTCAATGGGGACAGGGCCAAGAGACCCAGTACTTC. Amino acid sequence: CASSQWGQGQETQYF.

This chain links TRBV30 with TRBJ1-3; no reliable D call. Trimming stripped 4 bases from V and 1 base from J, with 5 bases between. The length of the CDR3 is 12 residues. Germline V gives CDR1 GTSNPN, CDR2 SVGIG (reference sequence). For the CDR3, the DNA is TGTGCCTGGAAGAGGTCTGGAAACACCATATATTTT. This encodes CAWKRSGNTIYF.